These 22 T cell receptor beta chains came from one sample sequenced in a study of beta chain features in type 1 diabetes (dated by TCRdb to 2016 to 2019). What the study reported, not specific to this receptor: Type 1 diabetes patients showed a moderate but significant shortening of TCRB CDR3 length in all four CD4+ subsets.

Libraries came from the immunoSEQ multiplex PCR assay. The entire isolated RNA was reverse transcribed using the High Capacity cDNA Reverse Transcription Kit, and thus expressed TCRB transcripts were sequenced. The source is immuneACCESS, and TCRdb retained only in-frame sequences with V and J called. Part of the clones is not carried over; for the studies checked, unresolved V genes explain less than half of this, and the remainder is unexplained. The sample records a few hundred thousand clones, about 10% of which are singletons. 0.45% to 0.65% of the sample goes to the ten largest clones. Their antigen targets remain unknown. Material: central memory CD4+ T cells from blood. Source of these receptors: a man aged 25-40 years with type 1 diabetes.

The chain recombines TRBV18 with TRBJ1-2, with D hard to call. V lost 2 bases to trimming and J lost 0 bases, with 7 bases between them. The germline V gene encodes CDR1 KGHSH and CDR2 LQKENI. CDR3 length: 14 amino acids. This CDR3 reads CASSPNGANYGYTF. CDR3 sequence (DNA): TGTGCCAGCTCACCAAATGGGGCTAACTATGGCTACACCTTC.

This clone was counted only a few times. V gene TRBV19 combines with J gene TRBJ1-5; no reliable D call. Per the germline V gene, CDR1 is LNHDA and CDR2 is SQIVND (reference sequence). CDR3 length: 15 residues. V lost 7 bases and J lost 6, with 19 bases in between. The CDR3 nucleotides read TGTGCCAGTACCCCGTTGGGCAGGTCCATTCAGCCCCAGCATTTT. Protein: CASTPLGRSIQPQHF.

This clone was found a few times. The CDR3 bases are TGTGCCAGCAGTCAAGACCGAGTGCAGTACTTC. Its protein is CASSQDRVQYF. The V gene is TRBV28, the J gene TRBJ2-7; D unresolved. The CDR3 is 11 amino acids. Looked up from germline, CDR1 is MDHEN and CDR2 is SYDVKM. Between the trimmed V and J ends, which lost 5 bases and 9 bases, there was a span of 11 bases.

V and J are TRBV27 and TRBJ2-1; D might be TRBD2 (5 bases). There are 14 residues in the CDR3. In germline, CDR1 is MNHEY, CDR2 SMNVEV (reference sequence). The germline V and J ends were trimmed by 6 bases and 3 bases, with 12 bases remaining between them. The CDR3 nucleotides are TGTGCCAGCAGAGCGGAGAACTACTACAATGAGCAGTTCTTC. This gives the protein CASRAENYYNEQFF.

This clone has more than one count but fewer than ten. The chain joins TRBV28 to TRBJ1-3; D might be TRBD1 (5 bases). Trimming took off 5 bases at V and 0 bases at J, with 14 bases between the two ends. The CDR3 has 16 residues. In germline, CDR1 is MDHEN, CDR2 SYDVKM. The CDR3 nucleotides are TGTGCCAGCAGTCCCATGGGGGGACTCTCTGGAAACACCATATATTTT. It translates to CASSPMGGLSGNTIYF.

In regard to this clone: This sample also contains other DNA sequences that code for the same CDR3. The chain employs TRBV7-2 and TRBJ2-5, with 9 bases identical to TRBD2. CDR1 and CDR2 (germline): SGHTA, FQGNSA. J was trimmed by 3 bases and V by 4 bases; bases with no gene match: 3. This CDR3 is built from 14 residues. The CDR3 spells CASSSRGGEETQYF. In nucleotides, the CDR3 is TGTGCCAGCAGCTCCCGCGGGGGGGAAGAGACCCAGTACTTC.

On this clone itself: A clone one base away is much larger, so this may be a read error. This sequence joins TRBV9 and TRBJ2-3; D remains ambiguous. Germline CDR1 SGDLS, CDR2 YYNGEE. Trimming took 4 bases from V and 1 from J, leaving 4 bases between them. There are 12 residues in the CDR3. The CDR3 region is CASSPGTDTQYF. The CDR3 region has the DNA TGTGCCAGCAGCCCCGGCACAGATACGCAGTATTTT.

The chain couples TRBV6-5 to TRBJ1-5; 8 bases fit TRBD1. The junction had 10 bases not matched to a gene; V was cut back by 6 bases and J by 6 bases. The CDR3 sequence is 15 residues long. Germline values: CDR1 MNHEY, CDR2 SVGAGI. The CDR3 sequence is CASSNEDRDSQPQHF. CDR3 DNA sequence: TGTGCCAGCAGCAACGAGGACAGGGATAGTCAGCCCCAGCATTTT.

The chain joins TRBV14 to TRBJ1-1; no clear D gene. Germline CDR1 and CDR2: SGHDN and FVKESK. V dropped 0 bases and J dropped 1 base, with 3 bases sitting between them. The CDR3 consists of 13 residues. Written as DNA, the CDR3 is TGTGCCAGCAGCCAAGAGAGGAACACTGAAGCTTTCTTT. Its translation is CASSQERNTEAFF. The full variable domain, rest sourced from reference TRBV14 and TRBJ1-1, is EAGVTQFPSHSVIEKGQTVTLRCDPISGHDNLYWYRRVMGKEIKFLLHFVKESKQDESGMPNNRFLAERTGGTYSTLKVQPAELEDSGVYFCASSQERNTEAFFGQGTRLTVV.

CDR3 in DNA: TGTGCCAGCAGCTCTCGTAGGGATCAGCCCCAGCATTTT. Amino acids: CASSSRRDQPQHF. The genes are TRBV9 and TRBJ1-5; D unclear. The CDR3 loop spans 13 amino acids. Germline V gene data show CDR1 as SGDLS and CDR2 as YYNGEE. With 4 bases removed from V and 5 bases from J, the gap between germline ends came to 10 bases.

In its sample, this clone was seen a few times. The J gene is TRBJ2-6, the V gene TRBV29-1; D is undetermined. This CDR3 is 13 amino acids long. Trimming removed 4 bases from V and 2 bases from J, with 6 bases in between. Germline CDR1 and CDR2: SQVTM and ANQGSEA. Here the CDR3 reads CSVGKTGANVLTF. As DNA, the CDR3 is TGCAGCGTTGGGAAAACTGGGGCCAACGTCCTGACTTTC.

This clone was picked up a small number of times. The chain is built from TRBV11-1 and TRBJ2-1; TRBD2 is a possible D gene (6 bases). From germline, CDR1 is SGHAT and CDR2 FQDESV (reference sequence). Trimming took 6 bases from V and 5 from J, leaving 11 bases between them. This CDR3 contains 13 residues. This chain's CDR3 is CASRSGSDNEQFF. Written as DNA, the CDR3 is TGTGCCAGCAGGAGCGGGTCCGACAATGAGCAGTTCTTC.

This chain uses TRBV5-6 with TRBJ1-4; D gene unclear. Per the germline V gene, CDR1 is SGHDT and CDR2 is YYEEEE. This CDR3 contains 13 residues. Trimming left V 1 base short and J 7 bases short, with 8 bases between. This CDR3 reads CASSLRVAEKLFF. The CDR3 DNA reads as TGTGCCAGCAGCTTGAGGGTGGCTGAAAAACTGTTTTTT.

The rearrangement links TRBV5-4 to TRBJ1-1; D is undetermined. Trimming removed 4 bases from V and 0 bases from J, with 13 bases in between. The CDR3 consists of 15 residues. Germline V gene lookup returns CDR1 SGHNT and CDR2 YYREEE (reference sequence). CDR3 in DNA: TGTGCCAGCAGCAAAACGGGCCGCATGAACACTGAAGCTTTCTTT. As protein: CASSKTGRMNTEAFF.

The chain joins TRBV6-1 to TRBJ1-5; D is uncertain. Trimming removed 2 bases from V and 7 bases from J, with 12 bases in between. Germline loops: CDR1 MNHNS, CDR2 SASEGT. The CDR3 sequence is 14 residues long. The DNA for the CDR3 is TGTGCCAGCAGTGAAACCCGGTTACGGCAGCCCCAGCATTTT. It is translated as CASSETRLRQPQHF.

The rearrangement uses TRBV11-2 and TRBJ2-7; 9 bases map to TRBD2. Germline CDR1 and CDR2: SGHAT and FQNNGV. This CDR3 spans 17 amino acids. The V segment lost 1 base and the J segment 7 bases; nucleotides outside the gene matches: 14. The DNA of the CDR3 is TGTGCCAGCAGCTTAGGGTATGTGGCGGGAGGGCCGCGTGAGCAGTACTTC. Amino acid sequence: CASSLGYVAGGPREQYF.

The J gene is TRBJ2-7, the V gene TRBV6-5; D is perhaps TRBD1 (6 bases). The CDR3 extends over 14 amino acids. V was clipped by 7 bases and J by 7 bases, with 20 bases between them. Germline V gene lookup returns CDR1 MNHEY and CDR2 SVGAGI. The CDR3 is CASTQKKGRGEQYF. The CDR3, as DNA: TGTGCCAGCACCCAAAAAAAGGGCAGGGGTGAGCAGTACTTC.

This clone has more than one count but fewer than ten. The gene calls are TRBV9 and TRBJ2-1; 13 nucleotides line up with TRBD2. Trimming took 4 bases from V and 4 from J; bases not matched to a gene: 8. Germline CDR1 is SGDLS and CDR2 is YYNGEE. The CDR3 loop spans 17 amino acids. CDR3 amino acids: CASSLGLAGSGYNEQFF. CDR3 coding DNA: TGTGCCAGCAGCCTGGGACTAGCGGGATCAGGTTACAATGAGCAGTTCTTC.

This clone turned up a few times. The chain couples TRBV6-6 to TRBJ2-7; 7 nucleotides line up with TRBD2. Trimming at V came to 6 bases and at J to 1 base, leaving 9 bases not matched to a gene. CDR3 size: 15 residues. Germline lookup yields CDR1 MNHNY and CDR2 SVGAGI (reference sequence). This CDR3 is CASSHPASGSYEQYF. CDR3 DNA sequence: TGTGCCAGCAGCCACCCTGCTAGCGGTTCCTACGAGCAGTACTTC.

In regard to this clone: Its ends do not fully match the called genes, so a read error is possible. This chain connects TRBV7-7 to TRBJ2-2, with D maybe TRBD1 (6 bases). CDR3 length: 14 amino acids. Per germline, CDR1 SSHAT and CDR2 FNYEAQ (reference sequence). The CDR3 sequence: CASSSNRQAGELFF. In nucleotides, the CDR3 is TGTGCTAGCAGCTCCAACAGACAGGCCGGGGAGCTGTTTTTT.

This clone has only a few counts. J is TRBJ2-3 and V is TRBV9, with TRBD1 identical over 7 bases. The V and J ends lost 1 base and 5 bases, in that order; junction bases with no gene match: 16. The CDR3 spans 18 residues. Germline V gene sequence: CDR1 SGDLS, CDR2 YYNGEE. The CDR3 nucleotides read TGTGCCAGCAGCGTATCACCCGACAGGGCCAGTAATGGAGATACGCAGTATTTT. Its protein product is CASSVSPDRASNGDTQYF.

This clone was picked up a small number of times. This chain joins TRBV28 and TRBJ2-7; 13 nucleotides line up with TRBD2. V gave up 6 bases and J gave up 2 bases; unmatched junction bases: 4. Per the germline V gene, CDR1 is MDHEN and CDR2 is SYDVKM. The CDR3 length is 15 residues. The DNA of the CDR3 is TGTGCCAGCAGGAGGACTAGCGGGGGTACCTACGAGCAGTACTTC. This encodes CASRRTSGGTYEQYF.